The entry below gives a single TCR beta chain sequence along with its context. The antigen is not known. The CDR3 contains 14 residues. V was clipped by 4 bases and J by 2 bases, with 12 bases between them. Germline CDR1 reads SGHTA; CDR2 reads FQGNSA. Time point described: persistent/refractory GD, antithyroid drugs over 5 years with positive TRAb. The TCR library used RNA extracted from PBMCs. For TCR beta, libraries came from iRepertoire HTBI primers and Arm-PCR of CDR3 regions. TCRdb reprocessed the multiplex PCR reads via MiXCR and lists one record per CDR3 protein. The table shows a few hundred thousand distinct CDR3 sequences, with about a quarter occurring only once. The entry originates in a study of regulatory T cells in long-lasting Graves disease. Study-wide results and caveats: The work looked only at peripheral blood and did not look at thyroid tissue. Persistent disease samples used TRBV28, TRBJ1-2 and TRBJ2-5 preferentially. Persistent patients shared more public clonotypes (about 2,800) than newly diagnosed patients (about 1,000). Persistent Graves' patients showed less TCR diversity than newly diagnosed ones.

The specimen comprised peripheral blood mononuclear cells (PBMCs), sampled when the disease was refractory, from a patient treated with antithyroid drugs. This sequence originates from a female donor with Graves disease. The V and J genes are TRBV7-2 and TRBJ2-7; D gene ambiguous. DNA of the CDR3: TGTGCCAGCAGCTCGACGGCAGGTGCCTACGAGCAGTACTTC. Its protein is CASSSTAGAYEQYF.